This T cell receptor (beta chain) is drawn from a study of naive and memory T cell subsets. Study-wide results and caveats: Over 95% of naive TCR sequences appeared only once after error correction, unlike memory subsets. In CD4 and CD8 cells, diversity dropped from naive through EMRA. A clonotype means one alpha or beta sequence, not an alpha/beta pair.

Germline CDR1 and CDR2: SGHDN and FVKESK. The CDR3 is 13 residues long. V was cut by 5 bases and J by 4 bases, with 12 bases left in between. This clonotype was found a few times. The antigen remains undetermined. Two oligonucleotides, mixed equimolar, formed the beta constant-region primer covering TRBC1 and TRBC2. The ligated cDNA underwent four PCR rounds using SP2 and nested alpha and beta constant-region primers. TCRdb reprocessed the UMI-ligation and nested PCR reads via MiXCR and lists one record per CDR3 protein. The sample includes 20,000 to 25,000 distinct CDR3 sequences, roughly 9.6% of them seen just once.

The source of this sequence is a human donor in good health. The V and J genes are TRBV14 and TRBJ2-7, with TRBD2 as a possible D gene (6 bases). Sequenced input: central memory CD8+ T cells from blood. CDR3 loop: CASSVTGVYEQYF. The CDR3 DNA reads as TGTGCCAGCAGCGTCACGGGGGTATACGAGCAGTACTTC.